A single sample is the source of the 15 T cell receptor beta chains below, sequenced in a study of chemoradiotherapy in HPV16-positive cancers. Assay used: immunoSEQ multiplex PCR; TCRdb lists only in-frame clones, some missing. The repertoire has tens of thousands of clones, approximately 86% of them found once; the top ten carry roughly 2.2%. Sequenced material: blood, taken from a patient who underwent chemoradiotherapy. The receptor source for this set is a human donor with HPV-associated anogenital cancer.

This chain links TRBV6-5 with TRBJ2-5, with 8 bases fitting TRBD2. J gave up 5 bases and V 6 bases, and 5 bases lay outside the gene matches. Germline assignment: CDR1 MNHEY and CDR2 SVGAGI. The CDR3 covers 13 residues. The CDR3 reads CASSRAGAETQYF. CDR3 in DNA: TGTGCCAGCAGCCGAGCGGGGGCGGAGACCCAGTACTTC.

The V and J genes are TRBV18 and TRBJ2-7, with a weak D call TRBD1 (5 bases). V was shortened by 0 bases and J by 0 bases, with 9 bases between the two germline ends. The germline gives CDR1 KGHSH, CDR2 LQKENI. CDR3 length: 15 amino acids. DNA of the CDR3: TGTGCCAGCTCACCACCGACAGCCCCCTCCTACGAGCAGTACTTC. Translated, it gives CASSPPTAPSYEQYF.

The V and J genes are TRBV19 and TRBJ1-1; D uncertain. Germline CDR1 reads LNHDA; CDR2 reads SQIVND (reference sequence). Trimming cost V 9 bases and J 5 bases, with 19 bases left between them. The CDR3 runs to 14 residues. The CDR3 region has the DNA TGTGCCAGCACTATCCGGGATCGCGGGACTGAAGCTTTCTTT. It codes for CASTIRDRGTEAFF.

This rearrangement joins TRBV11-2 to TRBJ2-3; 7 bases align to TRBD1. This CDR3 is built from 15 residues. The V gene's germline CDR1 is SGHAT and CDR2 FQNNGV. With V trimmed by 5 bases and J by 3 bases, 8 bases remained unmatched. The CDR3 sequence is CASSPAGTATDTQYF. The DNA of the CDR3 is TGTGCCAGCAGCCCGGCCGGGACAGCAACAGATACGCAGTATTTT.

This clone was detected only once. V usage is TRBV7-8 and J usage is TRBJ1-6, with 8 bases lining up with TRBD1. CDR3 length: 15 amino acids. Germline CDR1 reads SGHVS; CDR2 reads FQNEAQ. The V gene end was trimmed by 4 bases and the J gene end by 10 bases; junction bases not matched to a gene: 9. The CDR3 DNA sequence: TGTGCCAGCAGCTGGTCAACAGGGACAGGATCACCCCTCCACTTT. Protein sequence: CASSWSTGTGSPLHF.

This chain joins TRBV19 and TRBJ2-2; D unresolved. The CDR3 is made up of 14 amino acids. Looked up from germline, CDR1 is LNHDA and CDR2 is SQIVND (reference sequence). Trimming cost V 1 base and J 2 bases, with 5 bases left between them. The CDR3 sequence: CASSIAPNTGELFF. The CDR3 nucleotides are TGTGCCAGTAGTATAGCTCCTAACACCGGGGAGCTGTTTTTT.

This clone was detected a few times. The chain links TRBV7-9 to TRBJ1-3, with D possibly TRBD1 on 5 matching bases. Trimming cost V 5 bases and J 0 bases, with 14 bases left between them. Germline V lookup: CDR1 SEHNR, CDR2 FQNEAQ (reference sequence). The CDR3 is 16 amino acids. CDR3 DNA sequence: TGTGCCAGCAGCACTCTTCGACAGCTCTCTGGAAACACCATATATTTT. This translates into CASSTLRQLSGNTIYF.

V and J are TRBV5-6 and TRBJ1-2, with 7 nucleotides matching TRBD1. This CDR3 is built from 14 residues. Germline trimming cut 0 bases from V and 8 bases from J; bases unmatched to any gene: 7. Germline assignment: CDR1 SGHDT and CDR2 YYEEEE. CDR3 DNA: TGTGCCAGCAGCTTGGAGCCAACAGGGGTAGGCTACACCTTC. Its translation: CASSLEPTGVGYTF.

V gene TRBV11-2 combines with J gene TRBJ2-2; D unresolved. V lost 1 base, J lost 2 bases, and 8 bases lay in between. Germline CDR1 and CDR2: SGHAT and FQNNGV. The CDR3 totals 15 residues. The CDR3 region has the DNA TGTGCCAGCAGCTTAGTTATTCAAAACACCGGGGAGCTGTTTTTT. Amino acid sequence: CASSLVIQNTGELFF.

V gene TRBV5-1 combines with J gene TRBJ2-5; TRBD2 aligns across 8 bases. The CDR3 covers 16 residues. V was pared by 8 bases and J by 3 bases, with 15 bases of the junction left unmatched. Germline V gene lookup returns CDR1 SGHRS and CDR2 YFSETQ. CDR3 sequence reads: CASRKRGLANEETQYF. The CDR3 DNA follows: TGCGCCAGTAGAAAGAGAGGACTAGCTAATGAAGAGACCCAGTACTTC.

This clone has only a few counts. Other DNA variants within this sample encode the same CDR3. CDR3 amino acids: CASSGLAGDQETQYF. The CDR3 region has the DNA TGTGCCAGCAGTGGACTAGCGGGGGATCAAGAGACCCAGTACTTC. The chain recombines TRBV6-1 with TRBJ2-5, with 12 bases matching TRBD2. From germline, CDR1 is MNHNS and CDR2 SASEGT. The CDR3 has 15 residues. V lost 4 bases and J lost 2; bases outside the gene matches: 2.

V gene TRBV2 combines with J gene TRBJ2-1; D uncertain. Between the trimmed V and J ends, which lost 5 bases and 0 bases, there was a span of 8 bases. The CDR3 runs 14 residues. Germline loops: CDR1 SNHLY, CDR2 FYNNEI. CDR3 amino acids: CASSRSRSYNEQFF. CDR3 DNA: TGTGCCAGCAGTCGTAGCCGCTCCTACAATGAGCAGTTCTTC.

This clone was seen a few times. The chain couples TRBV2 to TRBJ1-2; TRBD1 is a possible D gene (5 bases). Germline loops: CDR1 SNHLY, CDR2 FYNNEI. V gave up 2 bases and J gave up 2 bases, with 9 bases separating them. The CDR3 has 14 amino acids. The CDR3 coding sequence is TGTGCCAGCAGTGAAAGGGGTCAGAACTATGGCTACACCTTC. Encoded protein: CASSERGQNYGYTF. Complete variable domain (other parts from reference TRBV2 and TRBJ1-2): EPEVTQTPSHQVTQMGQEVILRCVPISNHLYFYWYRQILGQKVEFLVSFYNNEISEKSEIFDDQFSVERPDGSNFTLKIRSTKLEDSAMYFCASSERGQNYGYTFGSGTRLTVV.

This sequence joins TRBV19 and TRBJ2-1; 11 bases line up with TRBD1. This CDR3 is built from 16 residues. V lost 5 bases and J lost 7; bases outside the gene matches: 10. From germline, CDR1 is LNHDA and CDR2 SQIVND (reference sequence). In DNA, the CDR3 is TGTGCCAGTAGTGAAAGACCGGGACAGGGGGGGAATGAGCAGTTCTTC. It yields the protein CASSERPGQGGNEQFF.

V gene TRBV5-5 combines with J gene TRBJ2-7; D uncertain. Deletions cut 4 bases from V and 3 bases from J, with 11 bases between. CDR1 SGHKS and CDR2 YYEKEE come from the germline V gene (reference sequence). CDR3 length: 13 residues. The CDR3 spells CASSQEGFYEQYF. CDR3 coding DNA: TGTGCCAGCAGCCAGGAAGGGTTCTACGAGCAGTACTTC.